This TCR beta chain was identified in a study of blood T cell repertoires in COVID-19. Study as a whole: Samples came from the United States, Italy and Spain, spanning acute and convalescent COVID-19. T cells, B-cell-depleted T cells, or PBMCs supplied cDNA or gDNA.

How the authors handled the data: Scientists estimated how many nucleated cells there were by amplifying reference gene primers. Produced via immunoSEQ multiplex PCR; TCRdb's table is partial and in-frame only. V and J calls and clone size follow that table, whereas D and trimming were derived from the DNA. The repertoire holds tens of thousands of clones, under 90% seen once, with around 4.1% in the top ten. The CDR3 loop spans 13 amino acids. The germline CDR1 and CDR2 sequences are ENHRY and SYGVKD. V was pared by 2 bases and J by 8 bases, with 10 bases between. This chain connects TRBV10-3 to TRBJ1-5; possible D gene TRBD1, 5 bases. The sample consisted of peripheral blood. The origin of this receptor is a woman aged 55-69 years with acute or convalescent COVID-19. CDR3 residues: CAISEARQKPQHF. The DNA for the CDR3 is TGTGCCATCAGTGAGGCGAGACAGAAGCCCCAGCATTTT.